A single sample is the source of the 5 T cell receptor beta chains below, sequenced in a study of shared clonotypes between healthy human individuals. Sequencing was performed with immunoSEQ multiplex PCR; in TCRdb, only in-frame clones are kept and a portion is missing. The repertoire holds about 680,000 clones, with about 90% as singletons. Selected positively for CCR7 and CD45RO-negative, naive CD8 cells excluded terminally differentiated effector memory CD45RA+ cells. Sequencing used naive CD8+ T cells sorted from blood. All receptors derive from a man under 40 in good health.

This rearrangement joins TRBV27 to TRBJ2-3; a possible D gene is TRBD2 (6 bases). This CDR3 has 14 residues. With 8 bases removed from V and 1 base from J, the gap between germline ends came to 13 bases. Germline V lookup: CDR1 MNHEY, CDR2 SMNVEV (reference sequence). This CDR3 is CASRSGIRTDTQYF. The CDR3 region has the DNA TGTGCCAGCCGTAGCGGAATACGCACAGATACGCAGTATTTT.

This clone appeared a single time. CDR3 amino acids: CASSGQGTDGYTF. The CDR3 bases are TGTGCCAGCAGCGGACAGGGGACGGACGGCTACACCTTC. The rearrangement joins TRBV6-4 to TRBJ1-2, with 9 positions matching TRBD1. CDR1 is MRHNA, CDR2 SNTAGT, per germline. The CDR3 sequence is 13 residues long. V gave up 6 bases and J gave up 8 bases; unmatched junction bases: 7.

The J gene is TRBJ1-5, the V gene TRBV18, with D unclear. Trimming left V 3 bases short and J 0 bases short, with 9 bases between. Per germline, CDR1 KGHSH and CDR2 LQKENI. This CDR3 is built from 15 residues. CDR3 region: CASSPWEDSNQPQHF. CDR3 DNA sequence: TGTGCCAGCTCACCTTGGGAAGATAGCAATCAGCCCCAGCATTTT.

This clone has only one observation. The sample has other DNA sequences that encode this CDR3 too. This sequence joins TRBV29-1 and TRBJ2-1; D is unclear. The CDR3 contains 11 residues. Between the trimmed V and J ends, which lost 1 base and 4 bases, there was a span of 2 bases. Looked up from germline, CDR1 is SQVTM and CDR2 is ANQGSEA. The CDR3 protein is CSVEGYNEQFF. As DNA, the CDR3 is TGCAGCGTTGAAGGTTACAATGAGCAGTTCTTC.

This rearrangement joins TRBV9 to TRBJ2-7; D might be TRBD1 (6 bases). The CDR3 covers 15 residues. V was trimmed by 4 bases and J by 3 bases, leaving 17 bases between them. Germline loops: CDR1 SGDLS, CDR2 YYNGEE. The CDR3 is CASSPQDRQDYEQYF. The CDR3 DNA reads TGTGCCAGCAGCCCTCAGGACAGACAAGACTACGAGCAGTACTTC.